The sequence of this T cell receptor (beta chain) was determined in a study of human T cells and chemical hapten exposure. The overall study: Throughout the approximately 26-week study, diphenylcyclopropenone was applied weekly to the patients' scalps. Whole-study findings and limits: Counts of TCRs expanded at PT1 correlated positively with patch test score. Following DPC sensitization, TCRs present above 1 in 1000 frequency showed no change.

Time point indicated: pre-sensitization, week 0. Treatment here: therapeutic diphenylcyclopropenone sensitization with weekly scalp DPC. The CDR3 is 14 residues long. The V segment lost 1 base and the J segment 6 bases; nucleotides outside the gene matches: 3. Germline values: CDR1 MDHEN, CDR2 SYDVKM. From the RACE reads, TCRdb called clonotypes with MiXCR, one entry per CDR3 protein. This table holds some 400,000 distinct CDR3 sequences, roughly 5.3% found once. Ten or more counts support this clonotype. Antigen unknown. The J gene is TRBJ2-1, the V gene TRBV28; 7 positions agree with TRBD2. The clonotype was recovered from a woman in her 50s with alopecia areata. Some clones in this sample may be carry-over from other donors' samples. Specimen: whole blood, collected in connection with sensitization to the hapten diphenylcyclopropenone (DPC). The DNA for the CDR3 is TGTGCCAGCAGTTTATTGGTAGCGGGCAATGAGCAGTTCTTC. Amino acid sequence: CASSLLVAGNEQFF.